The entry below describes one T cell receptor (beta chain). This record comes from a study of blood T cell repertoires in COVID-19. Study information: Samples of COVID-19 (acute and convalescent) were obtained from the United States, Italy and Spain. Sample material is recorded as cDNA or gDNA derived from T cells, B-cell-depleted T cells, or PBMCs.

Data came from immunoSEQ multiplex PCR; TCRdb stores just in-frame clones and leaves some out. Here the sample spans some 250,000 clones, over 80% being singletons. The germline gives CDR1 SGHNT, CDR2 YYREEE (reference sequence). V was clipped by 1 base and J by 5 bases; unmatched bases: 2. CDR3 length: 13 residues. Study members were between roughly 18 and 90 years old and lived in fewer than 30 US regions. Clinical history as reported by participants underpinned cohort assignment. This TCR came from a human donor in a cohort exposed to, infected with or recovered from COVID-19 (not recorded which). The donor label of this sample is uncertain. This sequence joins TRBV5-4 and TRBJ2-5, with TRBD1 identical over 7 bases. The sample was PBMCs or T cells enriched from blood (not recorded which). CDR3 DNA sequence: TGTGCCAGCAGCTTGACAGGGGTGGAGACCCAGTACTTC. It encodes CASSLTGVETQYF. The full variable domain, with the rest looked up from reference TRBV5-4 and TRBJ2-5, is ETGVTQSPTHLIKTRGQQVTLRCSSQSGHNTVSWYQQALGQGPQFIFQYYREEENGRGNFPPRFSGLQFPNYSSELNVNALELDDSALYLCASSLTGVETQYFGPGTRLLVL.